Reported below is one T cell receptor (beta chain). Antigen: not known. The sample comes from a study of graft-versus-host responses after intestinal transplantation. Turning to the study itself: Multivisceral, liver-intestinal, or isolated intestinal transplants were performed in recipients. Uniformly, recipients were administered anti-thymocyte globulin induction with subsequent tacrolimus and steroids for approximately 3 years.

The CDR3 is 17 amino acids. Trimming stripped 7 bases from V and 5 bases from J, with 27 bases between. The germline V gene encodes CDR1 SNHLY and CDR2 FYNNEI. Method: immunoSEQ multiplex PCR; TCRdb's copy keeps in-frame clones and lacks some. The sample shows over 90,000 clones, 80% to 95% of them seen only once. Study-level points and caveats: Graft-donor T cell macrochimerism coincided with high graft-versus-host to host-versus-graft clonal ratios in allografts.

This TCR came from a human donor who received an intestinal transplant. This specimen was unstimulated CD8+ T cells sorted from spleen or lymph node cells, taken before intestinal transplant. The chain uses TRBV2 and TRBJ2-7; weak D call: TRBD2 (5 bases). The CDR3 is CASNPSEGDMTTNEQYF. In DNA form, the CDR3 reads TGTGCCAGCAATCCCTCAGAGGGCGACATGACTACTAACGAGCAGTACTTC.